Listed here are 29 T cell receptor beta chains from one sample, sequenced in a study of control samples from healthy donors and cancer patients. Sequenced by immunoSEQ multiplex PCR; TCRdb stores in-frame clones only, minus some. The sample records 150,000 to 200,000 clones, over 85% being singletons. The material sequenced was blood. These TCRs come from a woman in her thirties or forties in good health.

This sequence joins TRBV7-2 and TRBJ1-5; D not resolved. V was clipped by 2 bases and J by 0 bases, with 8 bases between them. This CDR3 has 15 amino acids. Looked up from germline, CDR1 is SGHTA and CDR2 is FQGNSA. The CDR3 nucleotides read TGTGCCAGCAGCTTAAATGGGGATAGCAATCAGCCCCAGCATTTT. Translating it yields CASSLNGDSNQPQHF. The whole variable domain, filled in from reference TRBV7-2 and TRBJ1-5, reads GAGVSQSPSNKVTEKGKDVELRCDPISGHTALYWYRQSLGQGLEFLIYFQGNSAPDKSGLPSDRFSAERTGGSVSTLTIQRTQQEDSAVYLCASSLNGDSNQPQHFGDGTRLSIL.

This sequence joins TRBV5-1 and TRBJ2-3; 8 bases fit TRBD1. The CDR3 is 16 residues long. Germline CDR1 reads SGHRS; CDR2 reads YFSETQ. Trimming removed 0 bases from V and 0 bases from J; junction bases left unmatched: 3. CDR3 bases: TGCGCCAGCAGCTTGGGACAGGGGACTAGCACAGATACGCAGTATTTT. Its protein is CASSLGQGTSTDTQYF.

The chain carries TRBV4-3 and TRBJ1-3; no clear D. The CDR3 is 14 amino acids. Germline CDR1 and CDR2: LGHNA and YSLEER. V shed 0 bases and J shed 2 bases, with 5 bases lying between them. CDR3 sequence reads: CASSQDRAGNTIYF. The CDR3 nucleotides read TGCGCCAGCAGCCAAGATCGAGCTGGAAACACCATATATTTT.

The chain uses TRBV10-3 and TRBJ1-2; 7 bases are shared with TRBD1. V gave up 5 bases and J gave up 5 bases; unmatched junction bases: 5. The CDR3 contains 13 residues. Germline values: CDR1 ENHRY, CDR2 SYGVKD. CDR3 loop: CAISSGGEYGYTF. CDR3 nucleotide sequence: TGTGCCATCAGTTCAGGGGGAGAATATGGCTACACCTTC.

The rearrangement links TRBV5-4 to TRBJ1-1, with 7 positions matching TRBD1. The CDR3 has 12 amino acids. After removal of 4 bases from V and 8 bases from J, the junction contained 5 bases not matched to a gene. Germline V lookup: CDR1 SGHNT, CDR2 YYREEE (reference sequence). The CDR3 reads CASSIRDREAFF. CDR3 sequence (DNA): TGTGCCAGCAGCATCAGGGACAGAGAAGCTTTCTTT.

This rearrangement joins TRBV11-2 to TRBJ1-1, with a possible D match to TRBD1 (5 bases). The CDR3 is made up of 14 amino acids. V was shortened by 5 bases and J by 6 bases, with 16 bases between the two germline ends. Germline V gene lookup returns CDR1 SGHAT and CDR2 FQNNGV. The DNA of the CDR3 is TGTGCCAGCAGCCAGGATCAGGGAGGCTCTGAAGCTTTCTTT. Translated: CASSQDQGGSEAFF.

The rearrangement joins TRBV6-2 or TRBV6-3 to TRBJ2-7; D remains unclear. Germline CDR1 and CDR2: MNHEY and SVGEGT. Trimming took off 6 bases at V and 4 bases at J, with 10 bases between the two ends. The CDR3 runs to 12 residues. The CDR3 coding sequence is TGTGCCAGCAGCCAGTTTAGATACGAGCAGTACTTC. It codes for CASSQFRYEQYF.

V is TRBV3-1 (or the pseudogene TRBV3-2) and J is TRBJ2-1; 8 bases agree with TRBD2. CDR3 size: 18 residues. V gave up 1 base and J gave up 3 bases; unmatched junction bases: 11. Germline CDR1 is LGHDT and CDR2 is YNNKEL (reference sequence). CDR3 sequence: CASSQVGGAGEGYNEQFF. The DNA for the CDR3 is TGTGCCAGCAGCCAAGTAGGGGGAGCGGGAGAGGGCTACAATGAGCAGTTCTTC.

CDR3 nucleotides: TGTGCCAGCAGCCCGAAGGGACTGGGAACTTACGAGCAGTACTTC. Its translation: CASSPKGLGTYEQYF. The chain has TRBV9 and TRBJ2-7; the D gene is possibly TRBD2 (6 bases). The CDR3 is 15 residues long. V dropped 4 bases and J dropped 4 bases, with 18 bases sitting between them. Germline values: CDR1 SGDLS, CDR2 YYNGEE.

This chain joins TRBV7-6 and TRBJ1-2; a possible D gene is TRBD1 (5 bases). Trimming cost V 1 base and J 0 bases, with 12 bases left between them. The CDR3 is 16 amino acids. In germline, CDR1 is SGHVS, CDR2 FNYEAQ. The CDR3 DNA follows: TGTGCCAGCAGCTTAGGACAGACCTTACCTAACTATGGCTACACCTTC. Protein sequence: CASSLGQTLPNYGYTF.

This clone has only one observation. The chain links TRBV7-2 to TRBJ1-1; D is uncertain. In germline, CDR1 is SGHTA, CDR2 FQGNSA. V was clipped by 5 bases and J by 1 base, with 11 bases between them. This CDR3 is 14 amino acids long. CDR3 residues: CASSIPRSNTEAFF. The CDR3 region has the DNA TGTGCCAGCAGCATTCCCCGTTCGAACACTGAAGCTTTCTTT.

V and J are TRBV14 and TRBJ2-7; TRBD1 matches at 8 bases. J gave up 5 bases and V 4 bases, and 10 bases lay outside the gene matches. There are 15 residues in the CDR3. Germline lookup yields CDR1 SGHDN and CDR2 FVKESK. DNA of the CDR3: TGTGCCAGCAGCCCCCCCGGGACAGGTCCCCACGAGCAGTACTTC. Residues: CASSPPGTGPHEQYF.

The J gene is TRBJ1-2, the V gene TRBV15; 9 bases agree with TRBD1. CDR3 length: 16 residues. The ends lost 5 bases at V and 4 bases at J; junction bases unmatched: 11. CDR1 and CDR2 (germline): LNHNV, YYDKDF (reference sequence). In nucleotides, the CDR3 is TGTGCCACCAGCCCGGGACAGGGAGGATTTGGCTATGGCTACACCTTC. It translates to CATSPGQGGFGYGYTF.

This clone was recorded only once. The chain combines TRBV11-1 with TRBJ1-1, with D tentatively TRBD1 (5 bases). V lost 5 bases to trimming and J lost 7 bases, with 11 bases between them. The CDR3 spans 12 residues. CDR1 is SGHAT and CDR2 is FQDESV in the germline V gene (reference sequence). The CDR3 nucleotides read TGTGCCAGCAGCCCCACGGGGGGTGAAGCTTTCTTT. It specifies CASSPTGGEAFF.

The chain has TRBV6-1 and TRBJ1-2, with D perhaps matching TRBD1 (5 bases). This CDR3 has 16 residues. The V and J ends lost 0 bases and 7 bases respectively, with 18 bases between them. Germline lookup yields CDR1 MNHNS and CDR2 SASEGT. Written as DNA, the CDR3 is TGTGCCAGCAGTGAAGCAGGGGCCCTCCAGGTTGTTGGCTACACCTTC. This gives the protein CASSEAGALQVVGYTF.

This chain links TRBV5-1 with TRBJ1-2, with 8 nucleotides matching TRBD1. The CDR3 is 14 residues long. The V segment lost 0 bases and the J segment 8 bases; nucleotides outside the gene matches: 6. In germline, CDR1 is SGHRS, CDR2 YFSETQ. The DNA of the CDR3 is TGCGCCAGCAGCTTGGATCAGGGGGCTAGGGGCTACACCTTC. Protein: CASSLDQGARGYTF.

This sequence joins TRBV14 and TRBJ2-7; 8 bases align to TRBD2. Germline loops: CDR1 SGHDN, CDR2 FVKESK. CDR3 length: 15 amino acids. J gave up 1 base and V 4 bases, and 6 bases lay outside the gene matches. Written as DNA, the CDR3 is TGTGCCAGCAGCCTCGGCAGCGGGGGTTCCTACGAGCAGTACTTC. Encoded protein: CASSLGSGGSYEQYF.

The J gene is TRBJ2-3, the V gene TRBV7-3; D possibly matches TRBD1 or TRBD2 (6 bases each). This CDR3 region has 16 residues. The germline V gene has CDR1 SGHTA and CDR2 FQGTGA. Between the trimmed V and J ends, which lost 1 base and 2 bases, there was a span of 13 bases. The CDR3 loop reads CASSLNGGHNTDTQYF. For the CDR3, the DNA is TGTGCCAGCAGCTTAAACGGGGGACACAACACAGATACGCAGTATTTT.

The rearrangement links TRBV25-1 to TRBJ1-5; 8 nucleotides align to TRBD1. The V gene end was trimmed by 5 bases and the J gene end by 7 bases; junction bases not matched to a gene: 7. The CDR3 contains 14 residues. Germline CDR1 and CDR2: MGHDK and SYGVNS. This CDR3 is CASSMTGDRQPQHF. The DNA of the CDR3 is TGTGCCAGCAGTATGACAGGGGATAGGCAGCCCCAGCATTTT.

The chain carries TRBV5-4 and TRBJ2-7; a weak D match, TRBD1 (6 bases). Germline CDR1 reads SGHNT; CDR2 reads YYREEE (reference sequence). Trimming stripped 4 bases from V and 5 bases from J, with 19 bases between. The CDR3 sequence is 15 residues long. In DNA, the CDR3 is TGTGCCAGCAGCCCGACCACAGGGCCAGCTGACGAGCAGTACTTC. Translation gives CASSPTTGPADEQYF.

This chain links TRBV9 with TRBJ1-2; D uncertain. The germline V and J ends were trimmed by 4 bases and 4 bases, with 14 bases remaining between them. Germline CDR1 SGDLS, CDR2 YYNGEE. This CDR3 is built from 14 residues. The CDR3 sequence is CASSPRPGTYGYTF. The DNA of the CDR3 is TGTGCCAGCAGCCCCCGACCTGGAACCTATGGCTACACCTTC.

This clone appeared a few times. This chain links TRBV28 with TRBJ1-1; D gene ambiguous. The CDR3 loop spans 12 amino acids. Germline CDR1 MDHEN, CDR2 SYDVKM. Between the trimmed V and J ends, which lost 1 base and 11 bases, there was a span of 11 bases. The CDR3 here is CASSLLNRGAFF. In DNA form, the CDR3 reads TGTGCCAGCAGTTTATTGAATCGCGGGGCTTTCTTT.

The chain's CDR3 is CATRESNSGNTIYF. DNA for the CDR3: TGTGCCACCCGAGAAAGCAACTCTGGAAACACCATATATTTT. This chain connects TRBV10-3 to TRBJ1-3; no firm D call. Germline V lookup: CDR1 ENHRY, CDR2 SYGVKD. The CDR3 totals 14 residues. Trimming stripped 10 bases from V and 0 bases from J, with 13 bases between.

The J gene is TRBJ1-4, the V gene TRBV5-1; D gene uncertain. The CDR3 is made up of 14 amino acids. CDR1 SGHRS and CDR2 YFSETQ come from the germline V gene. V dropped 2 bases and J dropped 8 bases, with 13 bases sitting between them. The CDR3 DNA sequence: TGCGCCAGCAGCTTAGGCAGGATGGGCGAAAAACTGTTTTTT. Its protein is CASSLGRMGEKLFF.

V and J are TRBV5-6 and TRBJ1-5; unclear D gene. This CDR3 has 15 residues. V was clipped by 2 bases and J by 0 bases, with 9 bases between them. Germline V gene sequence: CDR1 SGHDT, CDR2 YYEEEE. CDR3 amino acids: CASSLWSYSNQPQHF. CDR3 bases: TGTGCCAGCAGCTTATGGTCCTATAGCAATCAGCCCCAGCATTTT.

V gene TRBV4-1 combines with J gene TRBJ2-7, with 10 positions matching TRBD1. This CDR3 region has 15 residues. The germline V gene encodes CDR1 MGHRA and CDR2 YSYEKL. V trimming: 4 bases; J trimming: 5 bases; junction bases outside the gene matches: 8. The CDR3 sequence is CASSRSGTGDHEQYF. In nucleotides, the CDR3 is TGCGCCAGCAGCCGCTCCGGGACAGGGGACCACGAGCAGTACTTC.

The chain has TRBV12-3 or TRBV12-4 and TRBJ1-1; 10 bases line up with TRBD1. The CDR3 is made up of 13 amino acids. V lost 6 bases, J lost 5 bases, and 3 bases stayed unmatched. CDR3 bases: TGTGCCAGCAGCCCGGGACAGGGGACTGAAGCTTTCTTT. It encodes CASSPGQGTEAFF.

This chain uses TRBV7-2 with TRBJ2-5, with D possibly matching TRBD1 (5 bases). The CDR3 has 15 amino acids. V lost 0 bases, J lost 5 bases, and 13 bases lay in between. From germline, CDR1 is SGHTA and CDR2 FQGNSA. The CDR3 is CASSLAAGALETQYF. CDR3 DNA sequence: TGTGCCAGCAGCTTAGCTGCTGGGGCCCTCGAGACCCAGTACTTC.

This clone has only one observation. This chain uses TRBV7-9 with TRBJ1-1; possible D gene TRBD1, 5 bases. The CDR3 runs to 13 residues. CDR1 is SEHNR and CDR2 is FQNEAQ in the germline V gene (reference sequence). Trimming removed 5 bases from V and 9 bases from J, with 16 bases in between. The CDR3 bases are TGTGCCAGCAGCCCCGGGACCGGACTCCAAGCTTTCTTT. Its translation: CASSPGTGLQAFF.